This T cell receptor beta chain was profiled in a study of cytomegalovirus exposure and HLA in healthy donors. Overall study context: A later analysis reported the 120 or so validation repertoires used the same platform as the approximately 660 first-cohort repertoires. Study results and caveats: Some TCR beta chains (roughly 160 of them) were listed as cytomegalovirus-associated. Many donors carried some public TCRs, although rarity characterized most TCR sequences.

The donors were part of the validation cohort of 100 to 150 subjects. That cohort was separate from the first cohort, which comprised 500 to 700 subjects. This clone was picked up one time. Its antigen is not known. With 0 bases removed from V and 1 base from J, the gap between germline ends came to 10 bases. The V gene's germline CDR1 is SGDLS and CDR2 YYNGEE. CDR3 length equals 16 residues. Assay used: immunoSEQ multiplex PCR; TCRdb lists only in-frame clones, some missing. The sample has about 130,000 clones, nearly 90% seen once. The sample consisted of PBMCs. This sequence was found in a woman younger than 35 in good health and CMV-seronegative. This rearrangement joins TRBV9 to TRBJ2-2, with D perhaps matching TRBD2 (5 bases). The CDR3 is CASSVVVGKNTGELFF. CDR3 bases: TGTGCCAGCAGCGTAGTGGTCGGGAAGAACACCGGGGAGCTGTTTTTT.